The next 16 T cell receptor beta chains were all read from a single sample in a study of technical replicates of blood from a handful of donors. Profiled with immunoSEQ multiplex PCR; TCRdb holds only in-frame clones, not every one. The table records tens of thousands of clones, about 95% of them present only once. Sequences were obtained from PBMCs. These receptor sequences come from a human donor in good health. Some clones in this sample may be carry-over from other donors' samples.

V gene TRBV6-5 combines with J gene TRBJ1-2, with TRBD1 matching 8 bases. Germline loops: CDR1 MNHEY, CDR2 SVGAGI. The CDR3 has 15 residues. The junction had 6 bases not matched to a gene; V was cut back by 2 bases and J by 4 bases. For the CDR3, the DNA is TGTGCCAGCAGTTACGTACAGGGGGGTAGCTATGGCTACACCTTC. Protein: CASSYVQGGSYGYTF.

This CDR3 is CASSPQDQGTEAFF. The CDR3 nucleotides are TGTGCCAGCTCACCACAGGACCAGGGGACTGAAGCTTTCTTT. The chain employs TRBV18 and TRBJ1-1; D may be TRBD1 (6 bases). The CDR3 is 14 amino acids. Germline assignment: CDR1 KGHSH and CDR2 LQKENI. V gave up 1 base and J gave up 5 bases, with 11 bases separating them.

This chain links TRBV5-6 with TRBJ1-2; possibly TRBD1 for D (5 bases). The V gene lost 0 bases and the J gene lost 2 bases, with 8 bases spanning the gap. The germline V gene encodes CDR1 SGHDT and CDR2 YYEEEE. The CDR3 has 14 residues. CDR3 amino acids: CASSLDRRNYGYTF. CDR3 sequence (DNA): TGTGCCAGCAGCTTGGACAGGAGAAACTATGGCTACACCTTC.

This clone was recorded once. The chain links TRBV5-5 to TRBJ1-2, with TRBD1 matching over 7 bases. This CDR3 region has 13 residues. The ends lost 5 bases at V and 8 bases at J; junction bases unmatched: 9. CDR1 is SGHKS and CDR2 is YYEKEE in the germline V gene (reference sequence). Here the CDR3 reads CASSWDSQTGYTF. Here the CDR3 DNA reads TGTGCCAGCAGTTGGGACAGTCAAACCGGCTACACCTTC.

The chain recombines TRBV6-1 with TRBJ2-7, with 7 bases fitting TRBD1. After removal of 6 bases from V and 2 bases from J, the junction contained 7 bases not matched to a gene. The CDR3 runs to 14 residues. Germline values: CDR1 MNHNS, CDR2 SASEGT. CDR3: CASRVYGTAYEQYF. CDR3 coding DNA: TGTGCCAGCAGGGTGTACGGGACAGCCTACGAGCAGTACTTC.

This chain joins TRBV9 and TRBJ2-1; possible D gene TRBD2, 5 bases. V was clipped by 0 bases and J by 0 bases, with 7 bases between them. The germline CDR1 and CDR2 sequences are SGDLS and YYNGEE. The CDR3 length is 15 residues. CDR3 residues: CASSVVAGSYNEQFF. The CDR3, as DNA: TGTGCCAGCAGCGTAGTTGCGGGCTCCTACAATGAGCAGTTCTTC.

The DNA of the CDR3 is TGTGCCAGCAGCTTAGAAACAGGGGGGGTTTATGGCTACACCTTC. It is translated as CASSLETGGVYGYTF. The chain links TRBV7-8 to TRBJ1-2, with TRBD1 matching over 8 bases. V gave up 1 base and J gave up 5 bases; unmatched junction bases: 6. This CDR3 is 15 amino acids long. CDR1 is SGHVS and CDR2 is FQNEAQ in the germline V gene.

The J gene is TRBJ2-1, the V gene TRBV7-3; D gene uncertain. In germline, CDR1 is SGHTA, CDR2 FQGTGA. V lost 6 bases, J lost 5 bases, and 11 bases lay in between. This CDR3 spans 13 amino acids. DNA of the CDR3: TGTGCCAGCAGTGGCAGGTCGAACAATGAGCAGTTCTTC. Its protein product is CASSGRSNNEQFF.

CDR3: CASSLAARLNYEQYF. The CDR3 DNA reads as TGTGCCAGCAGCTTAGCGGCCCGACTCAACTACGAGCAGTACTTC. J is TRBJ2-7 and V is TRBV7-2, with unresolved D. Trimming shortened V by 0 bases and J by 3 bases, and 12 bases separated the two germline ends. The V gene's germline CDR1 is SGHTA and CDR2 FQGNSA. The CDR3 has 15 amino acids.

The chain employs TRBV5-4 and TRBJ2-5; D might be TRBD2 (6 bases). Trimming took off 2 bases at V and 9 bases at J, with 17 bases between the two ends. The CDR3 consists of 14 residues. CDR1 is SGHNT and CDR2 is YYREEE in the germline V gene (reference sequence). Here the CDR3 reads CASSFRSGPRAQYF. The DNA of the CDR3 is TGTGCCAGCAGCTTTAGGAGCGGGCCGAGGGCCCAGTACTTC.

The chain has TRBV9 and TRBJ1-2, with a weak D call TRBD1 (6 bases). Germline V gene lookup returns CDR1 SGDLS and CDR2 YYNGEE. CDR3 length equals 13 residues. The V end was cut by 7 bases, the J end by 4 bases, with 14 bases between. As DNA, the CDR3 is TGTGCCAGCGCCAGAGGGACAAGCTATGGCTACACCTTC. Amino acid sequence: CASARGTSYGYTF.

The table lists this clone with a count of one. The chain combines TRBV19 with TRBJ1-1; 8 bases agree with TRBD1. V lost 4 bases to trimming and J lost 5 bases; unmatched junction nucleotides: 6. The germline gives CDR1 LNHDA, CDR2 SQIVND (reference sequence). This CDR3 region has 14 residues. CDR3 sequence reads: CASSNPRTGTEAFF. The CDR3 DNA reads as TGTGCCAGTAGTAATCCTAGGACAGGGACTGAAGCTTTCTTT.

The rearrangement uses TRBV7-8 and TRBJ1-3; the D is unclear. The germline V and J ends were trimmed by 5 bases and 0 bases, with 8 bases remaining between them. From germline, CDR1 is SGHVS and CDR2 FQNEAQ. The CDR3 loop spans 14 amino acids. The CDR3 loop is CASSPRGSGNTIYF. Written as DNA, the CDR3 is TGTGCCAGCAGCCCCCGCGGCTCTGGAAACACCATATATTTT. The complete variable domain, with remaining parts taken from reference TRBV7-8 and TRBJ1-3, reads GAGVSQSPRYKVAKRGQDVALRCDPISGHVSLFWYQQALGQGPEFLTYFQNEAQLDKSGLPSDRFFAERPEGSVSTLKIQRTQQEDSAVYLCASSPRGSGNTIYFGEGSWLTVV.

The chain combines TRBV7-6 with TRBJ1-6, with 10 nucleotides matching TRBD1. V lost 5 bases and J lost 8; bases outside the gene matches: 9. The CDR3 consists of 16 residues. Germline-derived CDR1 and CDR2 are SGHVS and FNYEAQ. The CDR3 loop is CASSTLTGGEYSPLHF. In DNA form, the CDR3 reads TGTGCCAGCAGCACATTGACAGGGGGCGAATATTCACCCCTCCACTTT. Looking up the rest from reference TRBV7-6 and TRBJ1-6 gives the full variable domain: GAGVSQSPRYKVTKRGQDVALRCDPISGHVSLYWYRQALGQGPEFLTYFNYEAQQDKSGLPNDRFSAERPEGSISTLTIQRTEQRDSAMYRCASSTLTGGEYSPLHFGNGTRLTVT.

The genes are TRBV9 and TRBJ2-4, with unresolved D. CDR3 length equals 14 residues. V lost 0 bases to trimming and J lost 3 bases, with 7 bases between them. Germline V gene data show CDR1 as SGDLS and CDR2 as YYNGEE. The CDR3 is CASSVGYNKNIQYF. CDR3 bases: TGTGCCAGCAGCGTAGGATACAACAAAAACATTCAGTACTTC.

The chain uses TRBV19 and TRBJ1-5; 7 bases align to TRBD1. The ends lost 3 bases at V and 3 bases at J; junction bases unmatched: 5. The germline CDR1 and CDR2 sequences are LNHDA and SQIVND (reference sequence). The CDR3 length is 15 residues. The CDR3 region has the DNA TGTGCCAGTAGTATTGGGACAGAACTCAATCAGCCCCAGCATTTT. It codes for CASSIGTELNQPQHF.